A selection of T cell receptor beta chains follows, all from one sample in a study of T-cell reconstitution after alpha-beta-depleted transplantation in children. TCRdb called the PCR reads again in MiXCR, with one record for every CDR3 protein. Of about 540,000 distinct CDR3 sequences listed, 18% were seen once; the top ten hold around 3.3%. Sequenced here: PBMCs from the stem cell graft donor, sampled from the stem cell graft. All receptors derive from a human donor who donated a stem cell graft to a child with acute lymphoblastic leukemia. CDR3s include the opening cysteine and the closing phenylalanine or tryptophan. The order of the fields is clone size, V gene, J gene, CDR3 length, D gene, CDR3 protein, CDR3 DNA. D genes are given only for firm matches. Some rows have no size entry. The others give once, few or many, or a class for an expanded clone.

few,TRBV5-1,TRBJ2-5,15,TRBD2,CASSSGTRDKETQYF,TGCGCCAGCAGCTCCGGGACTAGGGATAAAGAGACCCAGTACTTC
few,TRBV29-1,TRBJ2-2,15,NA,CSAWRGTANTGELFF,TGCAGCGCTTGGCGGGGGACAGCGAACACCGGGGAGCTGTTTTTT
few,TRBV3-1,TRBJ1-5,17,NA,CASSPLGPGSYNQPQHF,TGTGCCAGCAGCCCCTTGGGCCCAGGGAGTTACAATCAGCCCCAGCATTTT
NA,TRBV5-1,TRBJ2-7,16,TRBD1,CASSLGGQGPSYEQYF,TGCGCCAGCAGCCTGGGAGGACAGGGACCCTCCTACGAGCAGTACTTC
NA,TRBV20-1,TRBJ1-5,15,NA,CSARELAGDYQPQHF,TGCAGTGCTAGAGAACTCGCAGGGGACTATCAGCCCCAGCATTTT
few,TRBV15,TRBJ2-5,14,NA,CATSRGGSWETQYF,TGTGCCACCAGCAGAGGGGGCTCGTGGGAGACCCAGTACTTC
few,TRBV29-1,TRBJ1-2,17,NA,CSVEDPGQKEEGYGYTF,TGCAGCGTTGAAGATCCGGGACAAAAGGAGGAAGGCTATGGCTACACCTTC
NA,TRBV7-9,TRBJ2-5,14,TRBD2,CASLEGLAGETQYF,TGTGCCAGCCTGGAGGGGCTAGCGGGAGAGACCCAGTACTTC
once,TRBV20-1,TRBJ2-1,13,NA,CSRSSGVYNEQFF,TGCAGCCGCTCGAGCGGAGTCTACAATGAGCAGTTCTTC
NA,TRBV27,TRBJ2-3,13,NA,CASSLMGGDTQYF,TGTGCCAGCAGTTTGATGGGGGGAGATACGCAGTATTTT
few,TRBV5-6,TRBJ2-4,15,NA,CASRVTGNLKNIQYF,TGTGCCAGCAGGGTCACAGGGAACCTTAAAAACATTCAGTACTTC
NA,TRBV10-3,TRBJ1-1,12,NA,CAIGARDTEAFF,TGTGCCATAGGGGCGAGGGACACTGAAGCTTTCTTT
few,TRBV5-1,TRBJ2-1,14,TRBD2,CASSSSGTSNEQFF,TGCGCCAGCAGCTCCTCCGGGACTAGCAATGAGCAGTTCTTC
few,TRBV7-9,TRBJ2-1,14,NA,CASSLMDSYNEQFF,TGTGCCAGCAGCTTAATGGACTCCTACAATGAGCAGTTCTTC
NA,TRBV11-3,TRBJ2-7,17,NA,CASSLEASPPPLAEQYF,TGTGCCAGCAGCTTAGAGGCTAGCCCTCCCCCTCTGGCCGAGCAGTACTTC
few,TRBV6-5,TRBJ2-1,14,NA,CASSYSSGFNEQFF,TGTGCCAGCAGTTACTCGTCCGGGTTCAATGAGCAGTTCTTC
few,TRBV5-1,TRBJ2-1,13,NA,CASSSGPSDEQFF,TGCGCCAGCAGCTCCGGGCCGAGTGATGAGCAGTTCTTC
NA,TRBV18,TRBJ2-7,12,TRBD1,CASSGDSNEQYF,TGTGCCAGCTCAGGGGACAGCAACGAGCAGTACTTC
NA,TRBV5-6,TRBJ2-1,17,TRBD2,CASSYNLAGSYHYEQFF,TGTGCCAGCAGTTATAATCTAGCGGGATCCTACCACTATGAGCAGTTCTTC
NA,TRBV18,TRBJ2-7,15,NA,CASSAIPGSFYEQYF,TGTGCCAGCTCAGCAATACCCGGGAGCTTCTACGAGCAGTACTTC
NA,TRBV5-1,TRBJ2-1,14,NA,CASSQGGTYNEQFF,TGCGCCAGCAGCCAGGGAGGCACCTACAATGAGCAGTTCTTC
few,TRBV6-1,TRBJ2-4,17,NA,CASSQAQMQVAKNIQYF,TGTGCCAGCAGTCAAGCTCAGATGCAGGTAGCCAAAAACATTCAGTACTTC
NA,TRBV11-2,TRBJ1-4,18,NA,CASSRMDEGALPSRKLFF,TGTGCCAGCAGCCGAATGGACGAGGGAGCGCTCCCTTCGAGAAAACTGTTTTTT
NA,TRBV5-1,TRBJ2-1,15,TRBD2,CASSFELAAYNEQFF,TGCGCCAGCAGCTTCGAACTAGCGGCCTACAATGAGCAGTTCTTC
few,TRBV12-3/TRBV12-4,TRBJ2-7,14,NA,CASSFGSDSYEQYF,TGTGCCAGCAGTTTTGGTTCAGATTCCTACGAGCAGTACTTC
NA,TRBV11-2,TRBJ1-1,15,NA,CASSLLGFTNTEAFF,TGTGCCAGCAGCTTACTTGGGTTTACGAACACTGAAGCTTTCTTT
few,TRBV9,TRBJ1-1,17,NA,CASSLPRDVSLNTEAFF,TGTGCCAGCAGCCTCCCCCGGGACGTCAGTTTGAACACTGAAGCTTTCTTT
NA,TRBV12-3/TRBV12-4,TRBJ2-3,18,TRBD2,CAISPTSGSYPSTDTQYF,TGTGCCATCAGTCCGACTAGCGGGAGTTACCCTAGCACAGATACGCAGTATTTT
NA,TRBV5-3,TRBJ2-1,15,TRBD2,CARSNLAGGGNEQFF,TGTGCCAGAAGCAATCTAGCGGGAGGAGGCAATGAGCAGTTCTTC
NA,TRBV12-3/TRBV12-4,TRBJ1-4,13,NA,CASRNRAGEKLFF,TGTGCCAGCAGAAACAGGGCGGGCGAAAAACTGTTTTTT
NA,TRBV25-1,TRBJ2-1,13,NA,CASSELNGPSQFF,TGTGCCAGCAGTGAATTAAATGGGCCCTCGCAGTTCTTC
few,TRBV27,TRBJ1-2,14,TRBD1,CASSLFYRGHGYTF,TGTGCCAGCAGTTTATTCTACAGGGGGCATGGCTACACCTTC
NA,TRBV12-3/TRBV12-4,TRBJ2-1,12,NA,CASRPIDNEQFF,TGTGCCAGCAGGCCAATAGACAATGAGCAGTTCTTC
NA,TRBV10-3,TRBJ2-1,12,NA,CAISDFGNEQFF,TGTGCCATCAGTGATTTCGGCAATGAGCAGTTCTTC
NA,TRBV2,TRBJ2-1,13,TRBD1,CATPGQGNNEQFF,TGTGCCACCCCTGGACAGGGGAACAATGAGCAGTTCTTC
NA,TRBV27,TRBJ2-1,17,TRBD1,CASSVLTGTGDHNEQFF,TGTGCCAGCAGTGTCCTTACCGGGACAGGGGACCACAATGAGCAGTTCTTC
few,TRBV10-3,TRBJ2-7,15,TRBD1,CAISTPGQGLNEQYF,TGTGCCATCAGCACCCCGGGACAGGGGCTGAACGAGCAGTACTTC
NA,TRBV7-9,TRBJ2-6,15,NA,CASSLSASGANVLTF,TGTGCCAGCAGTCTTTCGGCTTCTGGGGCCAACGTCCTGACTTTC
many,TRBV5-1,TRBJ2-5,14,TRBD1,CASSFSTGKETQYF,TGCGCCAGCAGCTTCTCGACAGGGAAGGAGACCCAGTACTTC
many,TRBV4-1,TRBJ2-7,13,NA,CASSQVGRYEQYF,TGCGCCAGCAGCCAAGTCGGTCGGTACGAGCAGTACTTC
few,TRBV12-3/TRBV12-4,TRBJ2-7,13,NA,CASRYQGSYEQYF,TGTGCCAGCAGGTACCAGGGCTCCTACGAGCAGTACTTC
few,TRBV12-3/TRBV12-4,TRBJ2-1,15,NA,CASSLLGFLYNEQFF,TGTGCCAGCAGTTTACTGGGGTTCCTCTACAATGAGCAGTTCTTC
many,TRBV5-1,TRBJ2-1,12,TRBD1,CARDRTYNEQFF,TGCGCCAGGGACAGGACTTACAATGAGCAGTTCTTC
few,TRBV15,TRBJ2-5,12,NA,CATRGGAETQYF,TGTGCCACCAGGGGGGGGGCAGAGACCCAGTACTTC